Listed below are T cell receptor beta chains from one sample, sequenced in a study of CD8+ T cells in alopecia areata. The data were produced by immunoSEQ multiplex PCR, yet TCRdb's version contains in-frame clones alone and is incomplete. The data hold about 150,000 clones, with less than 75% observed a single time. Sequences were obtained from CD8+ T cells sorted from blood. The source is a human donor in good health. Each CDR3 is given with its conserved first and last residue. D genes are given only for firm matches. Clone size appears in some rows only: once, few, many, or a class for an expanded clone.

.	.	TRBV7-9	TRBJ1-1	TGTGCCAGCAGCTTACATCCCCGGGAAGCTTTCTTT	CASSLHPREAFF
.	TRBD2	TRBV29-1	TRBJ2-1	TGCAGCGTTGAAGGACGCGGGAGGGTCGGGGATGAGCAGTTCTTC	CSVEGRGRVGDEQFF
.	TRBD1	TRBV2	TRBJ2-7	TGTGCCGACCGGGACAGGGGACGGCAGTACTTC	CADRDRGRQYF
.	.	TRBV6-5	TRBJ2-1	TGTGCCAGCAGTTACTCGTTGTCAGGGAACGGGCAGTTCTTC	CASSYSLSGNGQFF
.	TRBD2	TRBV27	TRBJ2-1	TGTGCCAGCAGTTCTAGCGGGGGGAACAATGAGCAGTTCTTC	CASSSSGGNNEQFF
.	.	TRBV5-6	TRBJ2-5	TGTGCCAGCAGCGCGCGCCCGACCGTCCAAGAGACCCAGTACTTC	CASSARPTVQETQYF
once	TRBD1	TRBV28	TRBJ2-7	TGTGCCAGCAGTCCCTGGGACAGGGGTAACTCCTACGAGCAGTACTTC	CASSPWDRGNSYEQYF
.	TRBD1	TRBV29-1	TRBJ2-7	TGCAGCGTGCCGGGACAGGGAATTGACGAGCAGTACTTC	CSVPGQGIDEQYF
.	.	TRBV7-2	TRBJ2-5	TGTGCCAGCAGCTTGGGTTGGCACCAAGAGACCCAGTACTTC	CASSLGWHQETQYF
few	.	TRBV9	TRBJ2-7	TGTGCCAGCAGCGCCCAACAGGGTTTCGACGAGCAGTACTTC	CASSAQQGFDEQYF
once	.	TRBV7-9	TRBJ1-2	TGTGCCAGCAGCTTCCCCCCCGGACGACGGACCCTCTATGGCTACACCTTC	CASSFPPGRRTLYGYTF
.	.	TRBV15	TRBJ1-5	TGTGCCACCAGCCAAACGGGGGGCCGCAATCAGCCCCAGCATTTT	CATSQTGGRNQPQHF
.	.	TRBV5-4	TRBJ2-2	TGTGCCAGCAGCCCTAACGGACTGAACACCGGGGAGCTGTTTTTT	CASSPNGLNTGELFF
.	TRBD2	TRBV28	TRBJ2-2	TGTGCCAGCAGCTCCTCTATAGCGGGAGGAGTCTTCGGGGAGCTGTTTTTT	CASSSSIAGGVFGELFF
.	.	TRBV6-5	TRBJ1-1	TGTGCCAGCAGTTACTCCAGACGGAACACTGAAGCTTTCTTT	CASSYSRRNTEAFF
.	.	TRBV9	TRBJ2-2	TGTGCCAGCAGCGTAGATTCGCCTAGCGCCGGGGAGCTGTTTTTT	CASSVDSPSAGELFF
.	TRBD2	TRBV4-2	TRBJ2-1	TGTGCCAGCAGCCACGGACTAGCGGGGTCGGCGGAGCAGTTCTTC	CASSHGLAGSAEQFF
.	TRBD2	TRBV5-1	TRBJ2-7	TGCGCCAGCAGCTGGCGACTAGCGGGAGAGGGTGAGCAGTACTTC	CASSWRLAGEGEQYF
.	.	TRBV9	TRBJ1-1	TGTGCCAGCAGCGTAGACGGCGTGGAAGCTTTCTTT	CASSVDGVEAFF
few	TRBD1	TRBV10-2	TRBJ1-2	TGCGCCAGCAGTGATACAGGGGTGGGTGGCTACACCTTC	CASSDTGVGGYTF
.	TRBD2	TRBV10-2	TRBJ2-5	TGCGCCAGCAGAGCCGGGACTAGCGGGCGGCAGACCCAGTACTTC	CASRAGTSGRQTQYF
.	TRBD1	TRBV27	TRBJ2-2	TGTGCCAGCAGTTCCAAGACAGGGGCCCCCGGGGAGCTGTTTTTT	CASSSKTGAPGELFF
.	.	TRBV7-6	TRBJ2-7	TGTGCCAGCAGCTTATCCAGGACCTACGAGCAGTACTTC	CASSLSRTYEQYF
once	.	TRBV27	TRBJ2-7	TGTGCCAGCAGTGGCCGGGGGAACCACGAGCAGTACTTC	CASSGRGNHEQYF
.	.	TRBV2	TRBJ2-2	TGTGCCAGCAGGGCCGGGGGCAACACCGGGGAGCTGTTTTTT	CASRAGGNTGELFF
once	.	TRBV30	TRBJ1-2	TGTGCCTGGAGGGGAGGTATGGGCTACACCTTC	CAWRGGMGYTF
once	TRBD2	TRBV7-9	TRBJ2-7	TGTGCCAGCAGCCCCGGGACTAGCGGGAGGTACGAGCAGTACTTC	CASSPGTSGRYEQYF
.	.	TRBV7-9	TRBJ2-7	TGTGCCAGCAGCTTAGAAGATCAGCGGTGGAGGATCGAGCAGTACTTC	CASSLEDQRWRIEQYF
.	.	TRBV7-9	TRBJ2-1	TGTGCCAGCAGCCGAATGGGGGGCAATGAGCAGTTCTTC	CASSRMGGNEQFF
few	TRBD2	TRBV10-2	TRBJ2-3	TGCGCCAGCAGTGAGCCGGGACTAGGACCTAGGGATACGCAGTATTTT	CASSEPGLGPRDTQYF
.	.	TRBV29-1	TRBJ2-7	TGCAGCGTTGTCCTCGGTTACGAGCAGTACTTC	CSVVLGYEQYF
.	.	TRBV15	TRBJ2-3	TGTGCCACCCAACCCCGGGTCGCAGATACGCAGTATTTT	CATQPRVADTQYF
few	TRBD1	TRBV19	TRBJ1-1	TGTGCCAGTACCTTCCAGGGGGAGACTGAAGCTTTCTTT	CASTFQGETEAFF
.	TRBD1	TRBV27	TRBJ2-7	TGTGCCAGCCGGACAGGGGGGATTGCCTACGAGCAGTACTTC	CASRTGGIAYEQYF
.	.	TRBV29-1	TRBJ2-1	TGCAGCGTCCCTCAGCGGGCCAAACCAGGGTACGATGAGCAGTTCTTC	CSVPQRAKPGYDEQFF
.	.	TRBV4-1	TRBJ1-1	TGCGCCAGCAGCCCGGTTGGAGGTTTGAACACTGAAGCTTTCTTT	CASSPVGGLNTEAFF
few	.	TRBV5-6	TRBJ1-1	TGTGCCAGCAGCTTGGGGCAGATTGAAGCTTTCTTT	CASSLGQIEAFF
.	.	TRBV5-5	TRBJ2-7	TGTGCCAGCAGCTTTGGACAGCCCTACGAGCAGTACTTC	CASSFGQPYEQYF
.	.	TRBV11-2	TRBJ1-2	TGTGCCAGCAGCTTAGAGCTTTACAGCTTAAACTATGGCTACACCTTC	CASSLELYSLNYGYTF
.	.	TRBV29-1	TRBJ2-2	TGCAGCATTTTGGGGGACACCGGGGAGCTGTTTTTT	CSILGDTGELFF
.	.	TRBV11-2	TRBJ2-7	TGTGCCAGCAGCTTATACACCCTCTACGAGCAGTACTTC	CASSLYTLYEQYF
few	TRBD2	TRBV29-1	TRBJ2-2	TGCAGCGCCCGGGGACTAGTCGTCGGGGCCGGGGAGCTGTTTTTT	CSARGLVVGAGELFF
.	.	TRBV5-6	TRBJ2-1	TGTGCCAGCAGCCCCAAGGGGACCATCTATTACAATGAGCAGTTCTTC	CASSPKGTIYYNEQFF
.	TRBD1	TRBV9	TRBJ2-2	TGTGCCAGCAGCGTACCGGGACAGGGGAACACCGGGGAGCTGTTTTTT	CASSVPGQGNTGELFF
once	.	TRBV27	TRBJ2-3	TGTGCCAGCAGTTTCGTTAGTGACACAGATACGCAGTATTTT	CASSFVSDTDTQYF
.	.	TRBV13	TRBJ2-2	TGTGCCAGCAGCTCAAGGACGGAAAGCACCGGGGAGCTGTTTTTT	CASSSRTESTGELFF
.	TRBD2	TRBV9	TRBJ2-1	TGTGCCAGCAGCGGACTAGCGGACTCCTACAATGAGCAGTTCTTC	CASSGLADSYNEQFF
.	TRBD1	TRBV28	TRBJ2-7	TGTGCCAGCAGTGACAGGACAGGGACCTACGAGCAGTACTTC	CASSDRTGTYEQYF
.	.	TRBV25-1	TRBJ1-2	TGTGCCAGCAGTGAATTTGATGGGCGGTATGGCTACACCTTC	CASSEFDGRYGYTF